This T cell receptor beta chain came from a study of blood T cell repertoires in COVID-19. Background on the study: COVID-19 samples collected from the United States, Italy and Spain covered acute and convalescent phases. Sources were T cells, B-cell-depleted T cells, or PBMCs; the material itself was cDNA or gDNA.

TCRdb's table, derived via immunoSEQ multiplex PCR, lists solely in-frame clones and lacks some. The sample lists about 76,000 clones, around 84% occurring once. This CDR3 has 15 residues. Germline loops: CDR1 MNHEY, CDR2 SVGAGI. The junction had 8 bases not matched to a gene; V was cut back by 10 bases and J by 2 bases. The source of this sequence is a man aged 60 to 75 with COVID-19, enrolled during active disease. The V call is TRBV6-5, the J call TRBJ2-2; TRBD2 matches 9 bases. Sequencing was carried out using peripheral blood. CDR3 nucleotides: TGTGCCACCCAGACTAGCGGAGAAAACACCGGGGAGCTGTTTTTT. This sequence encodes CATQTSGENTGELFF.